These 8 T cell receptor beta chains share one sample of origin, sequenced in a study of cytomegalovirus exposure and HLA in healthy donors. The primer mix had 60 Vbeta and 13 Jbeta primers. Clones were read by immunoSEQ multiplex PCR, and TCRdb kept only the in-frame ones, dropping some. The data show more than 85,000 clones, roughly four fifths seen once. Sequencing was done on a sample of PBMCs. Source of these receptors: a male donor in good health and CMV-seropositive.

The chain combines TRBV10-3 with TRBJ2-5, with 9 bases that match TRBD1. V lost 3 bases and J lost 5; bases outside the gene matches: 7. This CDR3 is built from 15 residues. Germline V gene lookup returns CDR1 ENHRY and CDR2 SYGVKD. The CDR3 DNA reads TGTGCCATCAGTGAAGGGAGGGACAGGGCTGAGACCCAGTACTTC. This encodes CAISEGRDRAETQYF.

In DNA, the CDR3 is TGTGCCAGCAGAACGGACAGGGCTGAGCAGTTCTTC. Its protein is CASRTDRAEQFF. V usage is TRBV2 and J usage is TRBJ2-1, with 8 bases that match TRBD1. This CDR3 has 12 residues. Germline V gene lookup returns CDR1 SNHLY and CDR2 FYNNEI. V was pared by 6 bases and J by 9 bases, with 4 bases of the junction left unmatched.

The rearrangement joins TRBV6-5 to TRBJ1-5; 8 positions match TRBD1. CDR3 length equals 14 residues. The germline CDR1 and CDR2 sequences are MNHEY and SVGAGI. After removal of 0 bases from V and 9 bases from J, the junction contained 4 bases not matched to a gene. CDR3 DNA sequence: TGTGCCAGCAGTTACTCGGACAGGGAGGGGCCCCAGCATTTT. Its protein product is CASSYSDREGPQHF.

The chain recombines TRBV11-2 with TRBJ1-2, with D unresolved. The CDR3 loop spans 16 amino acids. Germline V CDR1 and CDR2: SGHAT, FQNNGV. With 5 bases removed from V and 7 bases from J, the gap between germline ends came to 23 bases. The CDR3 bases are TGTGCCAGCAGCCCGATGGCGGACTCTCTTTTCATTGGCTACACCTTC. Amino acid sequence: CASSPMADSLFIGYTF.

This clone has just a few counts. This sequence joins TRBV2 and TRBJ2-3, with 7 bases identical to TRBD2. Germline V gene data show CDR1 as SNHLY and CDR2 as FYNNEI. With V trimmed by 5 bases and J by 1 base, 12 bases remained unmatched. The CDR3 is 17 residues long. The CDR3 nucleotides read TGTGCCAGCAGTCCCATCCCCCGGGGGGTCGGCACAGATACGCAGTATTTT. Encoded protein: CASSPIPRGVGTDTQYF.

This chain connects TRBV6-1 to TRBJ1-4; 7 nucleotides align to TRBD1. This CDR3 region has 12 residues. V shed 8 bases and J 7 bases; nucleotides not matched to a gene: 4. The germline gives CDR1 MNHNS, CDR2 SASEGT. The CDR3, as DNA: TGTGCCAGCGAGGGGGCAGGTGAAAAACTGTTTTTT. Translating gives CASEGAGEKLFF.

The V call is TRBV5-6, the J call TRBJ2-5; maybe TRBD2 (6 bases). The J call may be mistaken, given a closer DNA end match to TRBJ2-7. CDR3 length: 15 amino acids. Germline values: CDR1 SGHDT, CDR2 YYEEEE. The CDR3 DNA sequence: TGTGCCAGCAGCTTGGCCCCGCGGGGAGCCTACGAGCAGTACTTC. Translated: CASSLAPRGAYEQYF.

The chain couples TRBV5-1 to TRBJ2-5, with D perhaps matching TRBD2 (6 bases). CDR3 length: 15 amino acids. Germline V gene data show CDR1 as SGHRS and CDR2 as YFSETQ. V lost 0 bases, J lost 2 bases, and 11 bases lay in between. Here the CDR3 reads CASSLEGSGQETQYF. CDR3 in DNA: TGCGCCAGCAGCTTGGAAGGTAGCGGACAAGAGACCCAGTACTTC.